This T cell receptor beta chain comes out of a study of T cells in Graves' hyperthyroidism and ophthalmopathy. From RNA transcripts, TCR beta CDR3 regions were amplified. The HTBI set primed first-round TCR CDR3 RT-PCR. MiXCR, run by TCRdb on the multiplex PCR reads, gives a single entry per CDR3 protein. The sample contains hundreds of thousands of distinct CDR3 sequences, over 12% of which appear only once. This clonotype has a count of ten or more. Germline-derived CDR1 and CDR2 are MNHEY and SMNVEV (reference sequence). The CDR3 runs 15 residues. Trimming removed 5 bases from V and 2 bases from J; junction bases left unmatched: 4.

The source is a young man with Graves' ophthalmopathy. The sample consisted of blood. This chain links TRBV27 with TRBJ2-3, with 10 positions matching TRBD2. CDR3 sequence reads: CASSGLAVPTDTQYF. CDR3 nucleotides: TGTGCCAGCAGTGGACTAGCGGTCCCCACAGATACGCAGTATTTT.